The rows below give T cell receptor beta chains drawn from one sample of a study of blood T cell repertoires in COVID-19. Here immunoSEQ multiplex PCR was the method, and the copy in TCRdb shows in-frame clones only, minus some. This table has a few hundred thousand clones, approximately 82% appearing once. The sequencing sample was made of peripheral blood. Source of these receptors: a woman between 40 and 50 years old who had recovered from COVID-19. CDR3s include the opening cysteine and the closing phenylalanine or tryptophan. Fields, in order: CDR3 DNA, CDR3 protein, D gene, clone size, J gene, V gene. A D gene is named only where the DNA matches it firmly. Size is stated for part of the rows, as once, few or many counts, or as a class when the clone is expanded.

CDR3 DNA: TGTGCCAGCACCTCGATTGGGACAGGGGGCAGGAACGAGCAGTACTTC
CDR3 protein: CASTSIGTGGRNEQYF
D gene: TRBD1
clone size: -
J gene: TRBJ2-7
V gene: TRBV27

CDR3 DNA: TGTGCCAGCAGCCAAGTGTCATTTTCGGGGGGCCGCAATGAGCAGTTCTTC
CDR3 protein: CASSQVSFSGGRNEQFF
D gene: -
clone size: -
J gene: TRBJ2-1
V gene: TRBV3-1/TRBV3-2

CDR3 DNA: TGCGCCAGCAGCCAAGATTGGGCAGGGGATCAGCCCCAGCATTTT
CDR3 protein: CASSQDWAGDQPQHF
D gene: -
clone size: -
J gene: TRBJ1-5
V gene: TRBV4-3

CDR3 DNA: TGTGCCAGCAGTGAAGGTATGGGACAGGCTTACTATGGCTACACCTTC
CDR3 protein: CASSEGMGQAYYGYTF
D gene: TRBD1
clone size: -
J gene: TRBJ1-2
V gene: TRBV6-1

CDR3 DNA: TGTGCCAGCAGTGATCCGCGCGGGGGGGTGGAGACCCAGTACTTC
CDR3 protein: CASSDPRGGVETQYF
D gene: TRBD2
clone size: -
J gene: TRBJ2-5
V gene: TRBV2

CDR3 DNA: TGTGCCAGCAGTCCAATTAGCGGGAAGAGCTCCTACGAGCAGTACTTC
CDR3 protein: CASSPISGKSSYEQYF
D gene: TRBD2
clone size: -
J gene: TRBJ2-7
V gene: TRBV27

CDR3 DNA: TGTGCCACCAGCAGAGATTTGATCGGGGGAGCGAACACCGGGGAGCTGTTTTTT
CDR3 protein: CATSRDLIGGANTGELFF
D gene: -
clone size: -
J gene: TRBJ2-2
V gene: TRBV15

CDR3 DNA: TGTGCCAGCAGTGAATGGGGTGGAGGGGAGAGCTCACCCCTCCACTTT
CDR3 protein: CASSEWGGGESSPLHF
D gene: -
clone size: -
J gene: TRBJ1-6
V gene: TRBV2

CDR3 DNA: TGTGCCAGCAGTTTCGGTTCACTAGGCGCCACTGAAGCTTTCTTT
CDR3 protein: CASSFGSLGATEAFF
D gene: -
clone size: -
J gene: TRBJ1-1
V gene: TRBV28

CDR3 DNA: TGCGCCAGCGAGAAAGGGGACAACAACAATGAGCAGTTCTTC
CDR3 protein: CASEKGDNNNEQFF
D gene: -
clone size: -
J gene: TRBJ2-1
V gene: TRBV5-1

CDR3 DNA: TGTGCCAGCAGCGAAGGGGTTGGTACCTACACAGATACGCAGTATTTT
CDR3 protein: CASSEGVGTYTDTQYF
D gene: -
clone size: -
J gene: TRBJ2-3
V gene: TRBV7-9

CDR3 DNA: TGTGCCAGCACTCTCATCCTCAGGGGGGCAGATACGCAGTATTTT
CDR3 protein: CASTLILRGADTQYF
D gene: -
clone size: -
J gene: TRBJ2-3
V gene: TRBV2

CDR3 DNA: TGTGCCAGCAGTCTAGGAAACACCATATATTTT
CDR3 protein: CASSLGNTIYF
D gene: -
clone size: -
J gene: TRBJ1-3
V gene: TRBV3-1/TRBV3-2

CDR3 DNA: TGTGCCAGCAGTCCCCGGACAGTCTCCTACGAGCAGTACTTC
CDR3 protein: CASSPRTVSYEQYF
D gene: -
clone size: many
J gene: TRBJ2-7
V gene: TRBV27

CDR3 DNA: TGTGCCAGCTCACCACTGGCAGGCCTGAACACTGAAGCTTTCTTT
CDR3 protein: CASSPLAGLNTEAFF
D gene: -
clone size: once
J gene: TRBJ1-1
V gene: TRBV18

CDR3 DNA: TGCAGCGTTGGTGAGGGAGATCAGCCCCAGCATTTT
CDR3 protein: CSVGEGDQPQHF
D gene: -
clone size: -
J gene: TRBJ1-5
V gene: TRBV29-1

CDR3 DNA: TGCGCCAGCAGCTTGTCAGGAACTAGCACAGATACGCAGTATTTT
CDR3 protein: CASSLSGTSTDTQYF
D gene: -
clone size: -
J gene: TRBJ2-3
V gene: TRBV5-1

CDR3 DNA: TGTGCCAGCAGTGATCTAGGACAGGGGGGTAATTCACCCCTCCACTTT
CDR3 protein: CASSDLGQGGNSPLHF
D gene: TRBD1
clone size: few
J gene: TRBJ1-6
V gene: TRBV6-1

CDR3 DNA: TGTGCCAGTAGTCAGGGACAGCCCTTCTCCTACAATGAGCAGTTCTTC
CDR3 protein: CASSQGQPFSYNEQFF
D gene: TRBD1
clone size: -
J gene: TRBJ2-1
V gene: TRBV19

CDR3 DNA: TGTGCCACCAGTGACCCCATGAGCTCCAATGAGCAGTTCTTC
CDR3 protein: CATSDPMSSNEQFF
D gene: -
clone size: few
J gene: TRBJ2-1
V gene: TRBV24-1

CDR3 DNA: TGTGCCAGTAGTATAGACAGGTCAAGCTACAATGAGCAGTTCTTC
CDR3 protein: CASSIDRSSYNEQFF
D gene: -
clone size: -
J gene: TRBJ2-1
V gene: TRBV19

CDR3 DNA: TGTGCCAGCAGCTTACCCGGACAGGGGGGATCGGAGACCCAGTACTTC
CDR3 protein: CASSLPGQGGSETQYF
D gene: TRBD1
clone size: -
J gene: TRBJ2-5
V gene: TRBV5-6

CDR3 DNA: TGTGCCAGCAGGGGGACAGGGCAGCCCCAGCATTTT
CDR3 protein: CASRGTGQPQHF
D gene: TRBD1
clone size: -
J gene: TRBJ1-5
V gene: TRBV6-6

CDR3 DNA: TGTGCCAGCAGTTCTGGACTAGCGGCAATACGTAGCACAGATACGCAGTATTTT
CDR3 protein: CASSSGLAAIRSTDTQYF
D gene: TRBD2
clone size: -
J gene: TRBJ2-3
V gene: TRBV6-2/TRBV6-3

CDR3 DNA: TGTGCCATCAGTGAGCGAATAGCGGGGGCTACCACAGATACGCAGTATTTT
CDR3 protein: CAISERIAGATTDTQYF
D gene: TRBD2
clone size: -
J gene: TRBJ2-3
V gene: TRBV10-3

CDR3 DNA: TGTGCCAGCAGTTACACAGGGGACACTGAAGCTTTCTTT
CDR3 protein: CASSYTGDTEAFF
D gene: TRBD1
clone size: few
J gene: TRBJ1-1
V gene: TRBV6-6

CDR3 DNA: TGTGCCAGCAGTTCCCCCAGGGGCTCACAGGGTACCACTGAAGCTTTCTTT
CDR3 protein: CASSSPRGSQGTTEAFF
D gene: -
clone size: -
J gene: TRBJ1-1
V gene: TRBV28

CDR3 DNA: TGTGCCAGCAGCCCAGGGATCAGCCGGGACATCAGTCAGCCCCAGCATTTT
CDR3 protein: CASSPGISRDISQPQHF
D gene: -
clone size: -
J gene: TRBJ1-5
V gene: TRBV21-1

CDR3 DNA: TGTGCCAGCAGCTTAGGCATATCATTGAGCCAGCCCCAGCATTTT
CDR3 protein: CASSLGISLSQPQHF
D gene: -
clone size: -
J gene: TRBJ1-5
V gene: TRBV7-2